Ten or more counts support the clone carrying this T cell receptor (beta chain). Its specificity is unknown. This specimen comes from a study of T cell repertoires in cytomegalovirus infection. Overall study context: Public TCR beta signatures indicated both CMV infection and matching HLA type. Findings and limits, study-wide: The ex vivo response showed dominance by HLA-C-restricted CMV-specific TCR beta clonotypes. Of the TCR beta families, the public ones yielded a cumulative frequency that identified carriers of CMV plus the relevant HLA.

TCRdb re-called the reads through MiXCR, storing one row per CDR3 protein. This sample carries around 330,000 distinct CDR3 sequences, about a sixth of them seen once, and the ten largest clones take 9.5% to 15%. The CDR3 runs to 13 residues. Trimming shortened V by 1 base and J by 1 base, and 7 bases separated the two germline ends. Germline V gene data show CDR1 as DFQATT and CDR2 as SNEGSKA (reference sequence). The source is a human donor in good health (CMV status not recorded). Some clones in this sample may be carry-over from other donors' samples. The sequenced sample consisted of PBMCs. The V and J genes are TRBV20-1 and TRBJ1-1; D is ambiguous. CDR3 amino acids: CSARGGGNTEAFF. CDR3 nucleotides: TGCAGTGCTAGAGGTGGCGGGAACACTGAAGCTTTCTTT.